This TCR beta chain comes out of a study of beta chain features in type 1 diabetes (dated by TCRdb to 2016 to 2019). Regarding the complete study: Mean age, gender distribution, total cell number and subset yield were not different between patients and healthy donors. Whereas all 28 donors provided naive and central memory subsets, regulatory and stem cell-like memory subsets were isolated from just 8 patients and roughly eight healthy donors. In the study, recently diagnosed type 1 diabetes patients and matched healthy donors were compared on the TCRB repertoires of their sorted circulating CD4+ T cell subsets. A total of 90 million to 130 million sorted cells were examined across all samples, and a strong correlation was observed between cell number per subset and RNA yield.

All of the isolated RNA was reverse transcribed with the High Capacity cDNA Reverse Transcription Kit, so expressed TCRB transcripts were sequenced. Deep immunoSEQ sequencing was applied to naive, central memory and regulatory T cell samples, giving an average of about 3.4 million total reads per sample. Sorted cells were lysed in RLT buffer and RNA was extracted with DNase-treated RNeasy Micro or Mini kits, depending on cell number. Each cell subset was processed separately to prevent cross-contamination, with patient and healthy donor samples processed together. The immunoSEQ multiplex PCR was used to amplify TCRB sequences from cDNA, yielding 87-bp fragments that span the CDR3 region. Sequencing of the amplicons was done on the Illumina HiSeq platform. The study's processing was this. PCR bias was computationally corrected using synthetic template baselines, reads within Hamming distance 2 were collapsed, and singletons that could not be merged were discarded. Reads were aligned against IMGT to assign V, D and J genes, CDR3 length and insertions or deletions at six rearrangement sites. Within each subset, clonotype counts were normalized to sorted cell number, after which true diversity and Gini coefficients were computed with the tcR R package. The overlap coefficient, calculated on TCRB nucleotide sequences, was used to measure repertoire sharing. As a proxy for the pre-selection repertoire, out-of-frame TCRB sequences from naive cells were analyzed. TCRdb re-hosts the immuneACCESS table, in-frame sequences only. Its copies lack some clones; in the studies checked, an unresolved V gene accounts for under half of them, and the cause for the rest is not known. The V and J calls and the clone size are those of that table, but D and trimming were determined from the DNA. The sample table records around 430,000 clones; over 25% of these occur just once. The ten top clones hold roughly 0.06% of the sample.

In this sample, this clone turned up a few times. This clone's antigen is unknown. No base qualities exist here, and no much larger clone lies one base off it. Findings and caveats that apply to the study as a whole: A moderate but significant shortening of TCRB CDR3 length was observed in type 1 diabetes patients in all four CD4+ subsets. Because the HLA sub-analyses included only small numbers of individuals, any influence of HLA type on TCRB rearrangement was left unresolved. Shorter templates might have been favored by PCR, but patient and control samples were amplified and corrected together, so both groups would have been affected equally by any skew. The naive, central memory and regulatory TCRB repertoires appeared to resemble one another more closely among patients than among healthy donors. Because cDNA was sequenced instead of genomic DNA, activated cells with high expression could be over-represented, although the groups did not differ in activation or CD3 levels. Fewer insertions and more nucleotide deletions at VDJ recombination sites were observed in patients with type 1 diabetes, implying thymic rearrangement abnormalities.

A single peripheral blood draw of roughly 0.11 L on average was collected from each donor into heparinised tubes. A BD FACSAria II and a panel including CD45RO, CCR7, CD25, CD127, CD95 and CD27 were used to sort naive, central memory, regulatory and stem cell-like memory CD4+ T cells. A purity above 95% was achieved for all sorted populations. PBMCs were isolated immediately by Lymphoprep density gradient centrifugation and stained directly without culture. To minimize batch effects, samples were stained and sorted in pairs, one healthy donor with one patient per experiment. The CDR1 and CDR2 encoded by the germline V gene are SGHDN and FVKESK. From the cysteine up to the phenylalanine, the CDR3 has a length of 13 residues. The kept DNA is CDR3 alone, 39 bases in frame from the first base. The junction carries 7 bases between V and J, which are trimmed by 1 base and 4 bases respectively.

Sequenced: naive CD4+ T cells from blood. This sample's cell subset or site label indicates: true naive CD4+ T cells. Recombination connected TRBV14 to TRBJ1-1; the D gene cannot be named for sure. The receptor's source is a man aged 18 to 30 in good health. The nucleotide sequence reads TGTGCCAGCAGCCAAGTTGTATTCACTGAAGCTTTCTTT. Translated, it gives CASSQVVFTEAFF.